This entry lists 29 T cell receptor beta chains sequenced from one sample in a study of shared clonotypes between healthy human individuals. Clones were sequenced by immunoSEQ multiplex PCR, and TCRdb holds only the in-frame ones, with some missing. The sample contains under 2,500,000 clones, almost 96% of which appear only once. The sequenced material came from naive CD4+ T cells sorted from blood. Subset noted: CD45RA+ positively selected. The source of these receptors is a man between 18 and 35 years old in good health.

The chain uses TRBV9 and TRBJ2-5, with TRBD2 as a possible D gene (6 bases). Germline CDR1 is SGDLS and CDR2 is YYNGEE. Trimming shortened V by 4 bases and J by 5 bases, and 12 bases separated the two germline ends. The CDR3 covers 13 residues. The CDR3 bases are TGTGCCAGCAGCTCGGCTGGGGGGGAGACCCAGTACTTC. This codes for CASSSAGGETQYF. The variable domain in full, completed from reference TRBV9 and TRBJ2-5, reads DSGVTQTPKHLITATGQRVTLRCSPRSGDLSVYWYQQSLDQGLQFLIQYYNGEERAKGNILERFSAQQFPDLHSELNLSSLELGDSALYFCASSSAGGETQYFGPGTRLLVL.

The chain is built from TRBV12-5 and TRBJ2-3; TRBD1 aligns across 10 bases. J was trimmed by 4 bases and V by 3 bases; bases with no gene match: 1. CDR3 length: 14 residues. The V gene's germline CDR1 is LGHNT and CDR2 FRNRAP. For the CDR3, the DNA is TGTGCTAGTGGTTTAGGACAGGGGGCAGATACGCAGTATTTT. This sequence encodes CASGLGQGADTQYF. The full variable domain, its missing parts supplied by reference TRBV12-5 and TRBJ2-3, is DARVTQTPRHKVTEMGQEVTMRCQPILGHNTVFWYRQTMMQGLELLAYFRNRAPLDDSGMPKDRFSAEMPDATLATLKIQPSEPRDSAVYFCASGLGQGADTQYFGPGTRLTVL.

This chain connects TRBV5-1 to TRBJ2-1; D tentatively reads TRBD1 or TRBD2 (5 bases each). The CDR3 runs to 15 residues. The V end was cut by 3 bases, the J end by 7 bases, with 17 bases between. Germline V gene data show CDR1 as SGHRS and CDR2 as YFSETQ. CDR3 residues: CASSSTGTPENEQFF. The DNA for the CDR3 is TGCGCCAGCAGCTCAACCGGGACCCCTGAGAATGAGCAGTTCTTC.

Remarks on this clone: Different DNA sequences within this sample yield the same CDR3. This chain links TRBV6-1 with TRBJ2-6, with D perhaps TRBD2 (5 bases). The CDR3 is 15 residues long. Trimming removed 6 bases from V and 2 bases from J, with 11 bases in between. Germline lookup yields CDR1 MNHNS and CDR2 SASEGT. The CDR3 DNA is TGTGCCAGCAGCGAGGGCCGGGCTGGGGCCAACGTCCTGACTTTC. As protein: CASSEGRAGANVLTF.

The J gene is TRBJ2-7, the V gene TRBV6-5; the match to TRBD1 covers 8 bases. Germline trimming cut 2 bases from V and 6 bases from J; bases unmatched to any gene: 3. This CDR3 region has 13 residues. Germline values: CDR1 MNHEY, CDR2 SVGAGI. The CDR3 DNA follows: TGTGCCAGCAGTTACCAAGGACAGGGCGAGCAGTACTTC. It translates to CASSYQGQGEQYF.

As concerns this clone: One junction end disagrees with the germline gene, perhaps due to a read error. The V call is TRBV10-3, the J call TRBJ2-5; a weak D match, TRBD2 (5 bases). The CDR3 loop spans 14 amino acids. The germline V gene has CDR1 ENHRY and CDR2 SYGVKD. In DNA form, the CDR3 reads TGTGCCACCAGTGTTGCGGGCGGTGGAGGGACCCAGTACTTC. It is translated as CATSVAGGGGTQYF.

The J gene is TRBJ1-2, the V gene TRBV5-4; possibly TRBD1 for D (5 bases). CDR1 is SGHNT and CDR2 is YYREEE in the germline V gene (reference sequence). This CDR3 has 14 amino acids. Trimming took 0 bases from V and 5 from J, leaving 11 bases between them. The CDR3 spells CASSLGGDPYGYTF. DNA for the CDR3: TGTGCCAGCAGCTTGGGCGGGGACCCTTATGGCTACACCTTC.

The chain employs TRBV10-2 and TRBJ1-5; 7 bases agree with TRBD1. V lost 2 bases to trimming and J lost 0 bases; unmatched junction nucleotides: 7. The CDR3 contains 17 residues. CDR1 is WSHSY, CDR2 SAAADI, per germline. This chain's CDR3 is CASSEPTGIYSNQPQHF. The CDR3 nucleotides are TGCGCCAGCAGTGAGCCGACAGGGATTTATAGCAATCAGCCCCAGCATTTT.

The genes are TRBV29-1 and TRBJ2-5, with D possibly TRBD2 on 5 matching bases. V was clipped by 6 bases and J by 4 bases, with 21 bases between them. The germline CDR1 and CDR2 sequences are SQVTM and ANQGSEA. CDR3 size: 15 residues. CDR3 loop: CSVNFLHRAGETQYF. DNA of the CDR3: TGCAGCGTCAATTTCCTCCATAGGGCGGGAGAGACCCAGTACTTC. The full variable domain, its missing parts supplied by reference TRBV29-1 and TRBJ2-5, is SAVISQKPSRDICQRGTSLTIQCQVDSQVTMMFWYRQQPGQSLTLIATANQGSEATYESGFVIDKFPISRPNLTFSTLTVSNMSPEDSSIYLCSVNFLHRAGETQYFGPGTRLLVL.

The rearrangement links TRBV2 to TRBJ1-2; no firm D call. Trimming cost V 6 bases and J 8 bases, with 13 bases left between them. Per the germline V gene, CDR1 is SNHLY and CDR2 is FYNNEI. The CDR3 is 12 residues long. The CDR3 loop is CASRDLKWGYTF. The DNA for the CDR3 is TGTGCCAGCAGAGACCTCAAGTGGGGCTACACCTTC.

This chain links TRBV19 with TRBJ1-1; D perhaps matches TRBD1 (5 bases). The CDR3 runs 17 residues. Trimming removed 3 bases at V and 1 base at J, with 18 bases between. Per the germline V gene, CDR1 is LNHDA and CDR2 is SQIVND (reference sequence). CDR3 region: CASSIQGRPAWNTEAFF. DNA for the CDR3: TGTGCCAGTAGTATCCAGGGCCGACCGGCTTGGAACACTGAAGCTTTCTTT.

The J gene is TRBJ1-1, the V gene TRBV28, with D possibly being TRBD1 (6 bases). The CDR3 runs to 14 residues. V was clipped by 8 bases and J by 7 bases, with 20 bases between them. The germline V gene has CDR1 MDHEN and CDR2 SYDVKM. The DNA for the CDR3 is TGTGCCAGCCTAAGGGGGGGCCAACAAAATGAAGCTTTCTTT. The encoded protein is CASLRGGQQNEAFF.

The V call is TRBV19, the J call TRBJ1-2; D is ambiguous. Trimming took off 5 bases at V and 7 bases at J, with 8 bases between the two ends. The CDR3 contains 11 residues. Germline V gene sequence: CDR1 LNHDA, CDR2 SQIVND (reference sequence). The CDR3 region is CASSSVGGYTF. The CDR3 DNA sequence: TGTGCCAGTAGTTCCGTAGGTGGCTACACCTTC.

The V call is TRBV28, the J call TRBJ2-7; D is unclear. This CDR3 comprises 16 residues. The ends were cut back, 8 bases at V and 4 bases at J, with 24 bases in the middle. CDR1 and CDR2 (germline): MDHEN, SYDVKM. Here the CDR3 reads CASANLGISTFYEQYF. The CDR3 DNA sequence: TGTGCCAGCGCCAACCTTGGGATTTCAACCTTTTACGAGCAGTACTTC. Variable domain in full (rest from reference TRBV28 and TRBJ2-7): DVKVTQSSRYLVKRTGEKVFLECVQDMDHENMFWYRQDPGLGLRLIYFSYDVKMKEKGDIPEGYSVSREKKERFSLILESASTNQTSMYLCASANLGISTFYEQYFGPGTRLTVT.

CDR3 nucleotide sequence: TGTGCCAGTAGAGATAAAGGCAGAACTAACAATCAGCCCCAGCATTTT. Translation: CASRDKGRTNNQPQHF. V gene TRBV19 combines with J gene TRBJ1-5; D gene ambiguous. Germline lookup yields CDR1 LNHDA and CDR2 SQIVND (reference sequence). The CDR3 loop spans 16 amino acids. V was trimmed by 6 bases and J by 3 bases, leaving 18 bases between them. The variable domain in full, with the rest retrieved from reference TRBV19 and TRBJ1-5, is DGGITQSPKYLFRKEGQNVTLSCEQNLNHDAMYWYRQDPGQGLRLIYYSQIVNDFQKGDIAEGYSVSREKKESFPLTVTSAQKNPTAFYLCASRDKGRTNNQPQHFGDGTRLSIL.

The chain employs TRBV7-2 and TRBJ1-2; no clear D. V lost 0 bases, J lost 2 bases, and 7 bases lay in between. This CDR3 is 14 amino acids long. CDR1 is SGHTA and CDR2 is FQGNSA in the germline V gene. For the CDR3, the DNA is TGTGCCAGCAGCTTAGCTCGTACGAACTATGGCTACACCTTC. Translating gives CASSLARTNYGYTF.

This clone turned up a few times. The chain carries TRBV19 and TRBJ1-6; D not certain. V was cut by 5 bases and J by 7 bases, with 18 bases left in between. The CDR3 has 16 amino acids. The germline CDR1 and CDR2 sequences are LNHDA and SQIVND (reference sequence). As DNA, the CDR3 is TGTGCCAGTAGTCGTCCATCAAGCGATTTGAATTCACCCCTCCACTTT. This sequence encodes CASSRPSSDLNSPLHF. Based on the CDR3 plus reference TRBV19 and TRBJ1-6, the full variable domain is DGGITQSPKYLFRKEGQNVTLSCEQNLNHDAMYWYRQDPGQGLRLIYYSQIVNDFQKGDIAEGYSVSREKKESFPLTVTSAQKNPTAFYLCASSRPSSDLNSPLHFGNGTRLTVT.

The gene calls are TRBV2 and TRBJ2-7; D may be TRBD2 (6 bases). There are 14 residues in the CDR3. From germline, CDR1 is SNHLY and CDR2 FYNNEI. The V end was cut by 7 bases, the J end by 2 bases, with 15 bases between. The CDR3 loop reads CASKGSGVPYEQYF. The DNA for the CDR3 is TGTGCCAGCAAGGGTTCGGGAGTTCCCTACGAGCAGTACTTC.

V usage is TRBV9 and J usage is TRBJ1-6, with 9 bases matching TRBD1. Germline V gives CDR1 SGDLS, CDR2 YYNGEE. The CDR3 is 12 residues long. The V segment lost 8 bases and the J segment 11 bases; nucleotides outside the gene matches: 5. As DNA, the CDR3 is TGTGCCAGTAACAGGGGGCAAGCACCCCTCCACTTT. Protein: CASNRGQAPLHF.

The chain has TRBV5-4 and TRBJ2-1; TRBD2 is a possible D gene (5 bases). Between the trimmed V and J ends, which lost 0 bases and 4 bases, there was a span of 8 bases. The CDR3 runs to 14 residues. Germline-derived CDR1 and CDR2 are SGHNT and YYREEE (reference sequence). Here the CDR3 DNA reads TGTGCCAGCAGCTTGGCCGCGGGTTACAATGAGCAGTTCTTC. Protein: CASSLAAGYNEQFF.

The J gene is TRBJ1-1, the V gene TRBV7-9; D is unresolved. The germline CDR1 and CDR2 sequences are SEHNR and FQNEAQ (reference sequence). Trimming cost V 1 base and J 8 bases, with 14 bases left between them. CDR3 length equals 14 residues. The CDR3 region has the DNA TGTGCCAGCAGCTTAGTTGCACCCATAAGAGAAGCTTTCTTT. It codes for CASSLVAPIREAFF.

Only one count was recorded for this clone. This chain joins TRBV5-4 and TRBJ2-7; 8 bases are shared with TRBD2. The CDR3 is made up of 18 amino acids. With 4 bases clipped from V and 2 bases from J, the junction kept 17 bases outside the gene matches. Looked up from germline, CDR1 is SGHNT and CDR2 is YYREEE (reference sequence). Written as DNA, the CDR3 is TGTGCCAGCAGCCCCGGGTTAGCGGGACCAATCACCACCTACGAGCAGTACTTC. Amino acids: CASSPGLAGPITTYEQYF.

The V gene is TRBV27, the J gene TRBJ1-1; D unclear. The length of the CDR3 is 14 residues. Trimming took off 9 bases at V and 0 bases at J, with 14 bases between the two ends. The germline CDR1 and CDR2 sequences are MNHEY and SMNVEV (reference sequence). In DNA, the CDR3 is TGTGCCAGAGAAATAGGACCGCTGAACACTGAAGCTTTCTTT. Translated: CAREIGPLNTEAFF.

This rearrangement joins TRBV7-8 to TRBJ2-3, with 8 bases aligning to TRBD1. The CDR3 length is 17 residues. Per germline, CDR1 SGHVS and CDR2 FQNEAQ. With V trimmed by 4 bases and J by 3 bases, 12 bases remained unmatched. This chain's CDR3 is CASSSQTGVLRTDTQYF. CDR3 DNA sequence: TGTGCCAGCAGCTCGCAGACAGGGGTGCTTAGGACAGATACGCAGTATTTT. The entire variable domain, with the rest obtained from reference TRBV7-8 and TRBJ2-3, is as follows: GAGVSQSPRYKVAKRGQDVALRCDPISGHVSLFWYQQALGQGPEFLTYFQNEAQLDKSGLPSDRFFAERPEGSVSTLKIQRTQQEDSAVYLCASSSQTGVLRTDTQYFGPGTRLTVL.

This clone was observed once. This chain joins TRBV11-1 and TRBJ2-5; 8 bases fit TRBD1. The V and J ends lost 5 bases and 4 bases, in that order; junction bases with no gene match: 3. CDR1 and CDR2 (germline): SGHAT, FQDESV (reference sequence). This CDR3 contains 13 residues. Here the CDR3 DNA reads TGTGCCAGCAGCCCAGGGGGCAGAGAGACCCAGTACTTC. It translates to CASSPGGRETQYF. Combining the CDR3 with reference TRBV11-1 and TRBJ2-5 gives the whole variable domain EAEVAQSPRYKITEKSQAVAFWCDPISGHATLYWYRQILGQGPELLVQFQDESVVDDSQLPKDRFSAERLKGVDSTLKIQPAELGDSAMYLCASSPGGRETQYFGPGTRLLVL.

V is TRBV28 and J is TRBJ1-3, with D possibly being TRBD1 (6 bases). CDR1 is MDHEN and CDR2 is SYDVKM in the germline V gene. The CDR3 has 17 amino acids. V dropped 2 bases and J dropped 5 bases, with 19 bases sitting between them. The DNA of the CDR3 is TGTGCCAGCAGTTTAGGGGCCCCGGGCAGGGGTAGAAACACCATATATTTT. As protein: CASSLGAPGRGRNTIYF.

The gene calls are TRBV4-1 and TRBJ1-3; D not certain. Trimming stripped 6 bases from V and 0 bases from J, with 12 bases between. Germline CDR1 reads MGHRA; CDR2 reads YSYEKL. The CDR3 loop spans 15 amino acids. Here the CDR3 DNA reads TGCGCCAGCAGTAGGATAGGCCTCTCTGGAAACACCATATATTTT. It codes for CASSRIGLSGNTIYF.

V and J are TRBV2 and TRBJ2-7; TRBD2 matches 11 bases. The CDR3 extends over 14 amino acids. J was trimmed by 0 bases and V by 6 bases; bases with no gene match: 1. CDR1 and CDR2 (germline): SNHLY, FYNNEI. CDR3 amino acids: CASRTSGISYEQYF. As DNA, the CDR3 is TGTGCCAGCAGGACTAGCGGGATCTCCTACGAGCAGTACTTC.

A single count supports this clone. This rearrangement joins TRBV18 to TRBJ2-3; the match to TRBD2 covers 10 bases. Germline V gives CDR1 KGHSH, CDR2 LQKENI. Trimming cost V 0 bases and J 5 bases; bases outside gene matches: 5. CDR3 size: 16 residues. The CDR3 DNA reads TGTGCCAGCTCACCACCAGTAGCGGGGGGCAAAGATACGCAGTATTTT. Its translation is CASSPPVAGGKDTQYF.